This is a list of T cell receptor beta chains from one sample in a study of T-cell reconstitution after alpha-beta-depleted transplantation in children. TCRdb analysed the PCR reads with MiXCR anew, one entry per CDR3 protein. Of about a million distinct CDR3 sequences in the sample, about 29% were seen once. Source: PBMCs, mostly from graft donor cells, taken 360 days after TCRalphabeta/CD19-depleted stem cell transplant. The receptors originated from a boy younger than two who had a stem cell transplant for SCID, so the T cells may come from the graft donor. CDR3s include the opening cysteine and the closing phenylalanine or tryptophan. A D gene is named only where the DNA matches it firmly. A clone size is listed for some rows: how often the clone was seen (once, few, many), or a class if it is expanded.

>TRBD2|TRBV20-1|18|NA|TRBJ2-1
CSAVPPGGGAMGYNEQFF
TGCAGTGCTGTCCCCCCGGGCGGGGGGGCCATGGGTTACAATGAGCAGTTCTTC
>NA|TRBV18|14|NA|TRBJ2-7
CASSPIEGTYEQYF
TGTGCCAGCTCACCTATTGAGGGGACCTACGAGCAGTACTTC
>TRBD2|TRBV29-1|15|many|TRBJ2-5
CSVESLAGGRETQYF
TGCAGCGTTGAAAGTCTAGCGGGGGGGCGGGAGACCCAGTACTTC
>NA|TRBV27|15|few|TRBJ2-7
CASSFEAGDFYEQYF
TGTGCCAGCAGTTTTGAGGCAGGGGACTTCTACGAGCAGTACTTC
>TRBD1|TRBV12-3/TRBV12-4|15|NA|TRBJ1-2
CASSFRGQGPGFYTF
TGTGCCAGCAGTTTTCGGGGACAGGGGCCAGGGTTCTACACCTTC
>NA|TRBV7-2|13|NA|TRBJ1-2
CASSFKGSYGYTF
TGTGCCAGCAGCTTTAAAGGGAGCTATGGCTACACCTTC
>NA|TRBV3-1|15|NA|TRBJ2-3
CASDQDYPPTDTQYF
TGTGCCAGCGACCAGGACTACCCTCCCACAGATACGCAGTATTTT
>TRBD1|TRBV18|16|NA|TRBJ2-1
CASSPQDRGSHNEQFF
TGTGCCAGCTCACCACAGGACAGGGGGTCGCACAATGAGCAGTTCTTC
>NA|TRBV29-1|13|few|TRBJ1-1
CSVRRTSDTEAFF
TGCAGCGTCCGCCGGACCTCTGACACTGAAGCTTTCTTT
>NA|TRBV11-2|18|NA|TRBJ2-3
CASSYDDRFFSHADTQYF
TGTGCCAGCAGCTACGACGACAGGTTTTTTTCCCACGCAGATACGCAGTATTTT
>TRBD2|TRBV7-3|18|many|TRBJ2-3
CASSLRNQLSGGLDTQYF
TGTGCCAGCAGCTTAAGAAACCAACTTAGCGGGGGGCTGGATACGCAGTATTTT
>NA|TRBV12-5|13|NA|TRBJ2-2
CASGLLYTGELFF
TGTGCTAGTGGTTTGCTTTACACCGGGGAGCTGTTTTTT
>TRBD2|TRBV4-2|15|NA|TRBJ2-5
CASSQVGWEGETQYF
TGTGCCAGCAGCCAAGTCGGATGGGAGGGGGAGACCCAGTACTTC
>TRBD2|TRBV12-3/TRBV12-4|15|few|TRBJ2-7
CASSSRWEGSYEQYF
TGTGCCAGCAGTTCCCGTTGGGAGGGCTCCTACGAGCAGTACTTC
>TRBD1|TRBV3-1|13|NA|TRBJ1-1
CASSQGQGFAAFF
TGTGCCAGCAGCCAAGGACAGGGCTTCGCAGCTTTCTTT
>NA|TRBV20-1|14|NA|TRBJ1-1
CSARSVGMGTEAFF
TGCAGTGCTAGATCGGTAGGAATGGGCACTGAAGCTTTCTTT
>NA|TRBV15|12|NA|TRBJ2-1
CATSRDGHEQFF
TGTGCCACCAGCAGAGATGGGCATGAGCAGTTCTTC
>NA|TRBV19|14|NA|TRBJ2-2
CAGRQATSTGELFF
TGTGCCGGAAGGCAAGCTACTTCCACCGGGGAGCTGTTTTTT